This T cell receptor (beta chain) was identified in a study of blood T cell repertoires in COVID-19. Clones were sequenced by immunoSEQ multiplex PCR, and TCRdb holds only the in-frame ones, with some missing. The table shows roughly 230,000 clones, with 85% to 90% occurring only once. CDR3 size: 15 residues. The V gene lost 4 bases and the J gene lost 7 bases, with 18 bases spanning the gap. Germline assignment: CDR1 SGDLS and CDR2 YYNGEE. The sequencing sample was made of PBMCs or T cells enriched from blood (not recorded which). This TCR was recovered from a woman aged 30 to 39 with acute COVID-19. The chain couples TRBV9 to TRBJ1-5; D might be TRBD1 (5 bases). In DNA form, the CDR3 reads TGTGCCAGCAGCCCCCTTGGAGGGGCAGGCCAGCCCCAGCATTTT. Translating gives CASSPLGGAGQPQHF.